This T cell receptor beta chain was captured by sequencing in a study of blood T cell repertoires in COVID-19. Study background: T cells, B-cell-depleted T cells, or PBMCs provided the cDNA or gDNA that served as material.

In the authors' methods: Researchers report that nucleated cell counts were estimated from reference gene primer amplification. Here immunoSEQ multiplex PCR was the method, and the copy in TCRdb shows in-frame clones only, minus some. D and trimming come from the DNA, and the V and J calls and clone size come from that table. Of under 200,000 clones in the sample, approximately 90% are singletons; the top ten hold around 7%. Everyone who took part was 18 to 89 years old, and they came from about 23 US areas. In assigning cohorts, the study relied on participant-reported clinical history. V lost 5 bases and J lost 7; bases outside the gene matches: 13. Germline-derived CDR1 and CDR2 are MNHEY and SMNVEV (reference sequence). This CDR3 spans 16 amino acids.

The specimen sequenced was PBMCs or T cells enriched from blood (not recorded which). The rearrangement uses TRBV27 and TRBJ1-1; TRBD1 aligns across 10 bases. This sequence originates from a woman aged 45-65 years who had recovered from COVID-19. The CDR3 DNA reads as TGTGCCAGCAGTGGAACGAACGACAGGGGGCGGATTGAAGCTTTCTTT. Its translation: CASSGTNDRGRIEAFF.